The 29 T cell receptor beta chains below all came from one sample that was sequenced in a study. TCRdb ran MiXCR on the RT-PCR reads and lists one entry per CDR3 protein. The repertoire holds about 700,000 distinct CDR3 sequences, with approximately 15% as singletons. The sequenced sample consisted of memory CD4+ T cells from blood. These receptors came from a female donor in good health, serving as a healthy control.

This clonotype was recorded only once. This CDR3 is CASSLTERTEAFF. In DNA form, the CDR3 reads TGTGCCAGCAGTTTGACTGAGCGGACTGAAGCTTTCTTT. V gene TRBV12-3 or TRBV12-4 combines with J gene TRBJ1-1; D ambiguous. This CDR3 comprises 13 residues. Between the trimmed V and J ends, which lost 3 bases and 5 bases, there was a span of 10 bases.

The chain is built from TRBV7-2 and TRBJ1-1, with D perhaps TRBD1 (5 bases). The CDR3 runs to 13 residues. Per germline, CDR1 SGHTA and CDR2 FQGNSA. Between the trimmed V and J ends, which lost 4 bases and 6 bases, there was a span of 12 bases. The CDR3 protein is CASSSGRGAEAFF. Here the CDR3 DNA reads TGTGCCAGCAGCTCCGGAAGGGGAGCTGAAGCTTTCTTT.

V and J are TRBV10-3 and TRBJ1-3; D ambiguous. This CDR3 is 16 amino acids long. V was trimmed by 0 bases and J by 0 bases, leaving 9 bases between them. CDR1 is ENHRY and CDR2 is SYGVKD in the germline V gene. Here the CDR3 reads CAISESGRTSGNTIYF. The CDR3 coding sequence is TGTGCCATCAGTGAGTCGGGGAGGACCTCTGGAAACACCATATATTTT.

This clonotype showed up many times. The rearrangement links TRBV5-6 to TRBJ1-1; unclear D gene. The CDR3 loop spans 17 amino acids. Germline values: CDR1 SGHDT, CDR2 YYEEEE. Trimming left V 5 bases short and J 0 bases short, with 20 bases between. The CDR3 region is CASRAYVRSSMNTEAFF. The CDR3 coding sequence is TGTGCCAGCAGAGCTTACGTAAGGAGCAGCATGAACACTGAAGCTTTCTTT.

The genes are TRBV3-1 and TRBJ2-1; 9 bases match TRBD2. CDR3 length: 15 residues. Trimming removed 1 base from V and 7 bases from J; junction bases left unmatched: 5. From germline, CDR1 is LGHDT and CDR2 YNNKEL (reference sequence). CDR3 region: CASSQGSGSGNEQFF. CDR3 nucleotide sequence: TGTGCCAGCAGCCAAGGTAGCGGGAGTGGGAATGAGCAGTTCTTC.

This clonotype has at least ten counts. The J gene is TRBJ2-1, the V gene TRBV24-1; TRBD2 matches at 13 bases. V was pared by 6 bases and J by 12 bases, with 13 bases of the junction left unmatched. The V gene's germline CDR1 is KGHDR and CDR2 SFDVKD. CDR3 length: 16 residues. DNA for the CDR3: TGTGCCACCAGTCCTTCGGGGACTAGCGGGGCTACGGGGCAGTTCTTC. Translating gives CATSPSGTSGATGQFF.

The J gene is TRBJ2-3, the V gene TRBV6-1; TRBD2 matches 10 bases. The CDR3 contains 16 residues. The V gene end was trimmed by 6 bases and the J gene end by 2 bases; junction bases not matched to a gene: 8. Per the germline V gene, CDR1 is MNHNS and CDR2 is SASEGT. In DNA, the CDR3 is TGTGCCAGCAGCGCAGGACTAGCGGCGCCCACAGATACGCAGTATTTT. Translated: CASSAGLAAPTDTQYF.

The chain has TRBV7-2 and TRBJ2-2; unclear D gene. This CDR3 is 14 amino acids long. Trimming cost V 3 bases and J 5 bases, with 10 bases left between them. From germline, CDR1 is SGHTA and CDR2 FQGNSA. The CDR3 region has the DNA TGTGCCAGCAGCTTCCCCCCGCCGACCGGGGAGCTGTTTTTT. Translated, it gives CASSFPPPTGELFF.

This clonotype was counted only a few times. The chain recombines TRBV7-9 with TRBJ1-1; 7 bases agree with TRBD1. This CDR3 comprises 14 residues. Germline loops: CDR1 SEHNR, CDR2 FQNEAQ (reference sequence). V was pared by 5 bases and J by 5 bases, with 8 bases of the junction left unmatched. The CDR3 is CASSIGTEFTEAFF. DNA for the CDR3: TGTGCCAGCAGCATAGGGACAGAATTTACTGAAGCTTTCTTT. Full variable domain (remainder filled in from reference TRBV7-9 and TRBJ1-1): DTGVSQNPRHKITKRGQNVTFRCDPISEHNRLYWYRQTLGQGPEFLTYFQNEAQLEKSRLLSDRFSAERPKGSFSTLEIQRTEQGDSAMYLCASSIGTEFTEAFFGQGTRLTVV.

This CDR3 reads CASNLGQGKTGELFF. DNA for the CDR3: TGCGCCAGCAACCTCGGACAGGGAAAGACCGGGGAGCTGTTTTTT. The rearrangement joins TRBV5-1 to TRBJ2-2; TRBD1 agrees at 8 bases. The J segment lost 5 bases and the V segment lost 6 bases, leaving 9 bases of the junction unmatched. CDR3 size: 15 residues. Germline CDR1 SGHRS, CDR2 YFSETQ.

This sequence joins TRBV18 and TRBJ2-5, with 11 nucleotides matching TRBD2. CDR3 length: 15 residues. J lost 5 bases, V lost 6 bases, and 8 bases had no gene match. Looked up from germline, CDR1 is KGHSH and CDR2 is LQKENI. The CDR3 DNA reads TGTGCCAGCTCCGATGGACTAGCGGGTCGGGAGACCCAGTACTTC. Translated, it gives CASSDGLAGRETQYF.

At least ten counts were recorded for this clonotype. The chain employs TRBV20-1 and TRBJ2-5; D may match TRBD1 or TRBD2 (5 bases each). Trimming left V 6 bases short and J 0 bases short, with 14 bases between. CDR3 length: 14 residues. The V gene's germline CDR1 is DFQATT and CDR2 SNEGSKA (reference sequence). CDR3 protein: CSATGHGNQETQYF. The CDR3 bases are TGCAGTGCCACGGGGCACGGCAACCAAGAGACCCAGTACTTC.

A single count supports this clonotype. The germline gene is not matched at one end of the junction; a read error may be the cause. This rearrangement joins TRBV12-3 or TRBV12-4 to TRBJ1-4, with unresolved D. The CDR3 is 11 residues long. CDR3 protein: CASSWGEKLSF. CDR3 DNA sequence: TGTGCCAGCAGTTGGGGTGAAAAACTGTCTTTT.

The chain carries TRBV20-1 and TRBJ2-7, with D unclear. V was trimmed by 4 bases and J by 0 bases, leaving 10 bases between them. The CDR3 is 13 amino acids. Germline-derived CDR1 and CDR2 are DFQATT and SNEGSKA (reference sequence). The CDR3 DNA sequence: TGCAGTGCTAATTCCGGTGGCTCCTACGAGCAGTACTTC. This codes for CSANSGGSYEQYF.

This clonotype was seen a few times. The chain carries TRBV20-1 and TRBJ1-6; D not resolved. This CDR3 has 16 amino acids. V gave up 1 base and J gave up 1 base, with 11 bases separating them. Germline V gene data show CDR1 as DFQATT and CDR2 as SNEGSKA (reference sequence). CDR3 in DNA: TGCAGTGCTAGAGCCAGTGGAGGTTCCTATAATTCACCCCTCCACTTT. Residues: CSARASGGSYNSPLHF.

J is TRBJ2-1 and V is TRBV20-1, with 9 bases fitting TRBD2. Trimming at V came to 6 bases and at J to 6 bases, leaving 18 bases not matched to a gene. Germline V gene sequence: CDR1 DFQATT, CDR2 SNEGSKA (reference sequence). The CDR3 runs to 17 residues. The CDR3 nucleotides read TGCAGTGCCCATACACCCAATAGCGGGAGAGTCGGCAATGAGCAGTTCTTC. Amino acids: CSAHTPNSGRVGNEQFF.

This clonotype has a count of ten or more. The chain couples TRBV7-2 to TRBJ1-6, with unresolved D. The CDR3 length is 12 residues. The germline V gene has CDR1 SGHTA and CDR2 FQGNSA. Between the trimmed V and J ends, which lost 7 bases and 14 bases, there was a span of 15 bases. In DNA, the CDR3 is TGTGCCAGCACGGGTCTCCTGAAGGCCCTCCACTTT. Translating it yields CASTGLLKALHF.

This clonotype has a count of ten or more. The CDR3 reads CASRGLAGVDNIQYF. CDR3 DNA sequence: TGCGCCAGCCGAGGACTAGCGGGAGTGGATAACATTCAGTACTTC. The chain links TRBV5-1 to TRBJ2-4, with 13 positions matching TRBD2. CDR1 and CDR2 from the germline V gene are SGHRS and YFSETQ. J lost 7 bases, V lost 7 bases, and 8 bases had no gene match. The CDR3 runs 15 residues.

The chain carries TRBV20-1 and TRBJ2-7; D may be TRBD2 (6 bases). V shed 1 base and J shed 7 bases, with 23 bases lying between them. Germline CDR1 DFQATT, CDR2 SNEGSKA (reference sequence). This CDR3 region has 16 residues. The CDR3 DNA reads as TGCAGTGCTAGAGCTCAACTAGCCAGGTCCTACAATGAGCAGTACTTC. This gives the protein CSARAQLARSYNEQYF.

This clonotype was detected only a few times. The chain recombines TRBV5-1 with TRBJ2-2; D remains unclear. V dropped 0 bases and J dropped 0 bases, with 9 bases sitting between them. The CDR3 spans 16 residues. The V gene's germline CDR1 is SGHRS and CDR2 YFSETQ. Here the CDR3 reads CASSLGPRSNTGELFF. The CDR3 nucleotides read TGCGCCAGCAGCTTGGGGCCGCGTTCGAACACCGGGGAGCTGTTTTTT. Together with reference TRBV5-1 and TRBJ2-2, the CDR3 gives the full variable domain: KAGVTQTPRYLIKTRGQQVTLSCSPISGHRSVSWYQQTPGQGLQFLFEYFSETQRNKGNFPGRFSGRQFSNSRSEMNVSTLELGDSALYLCASSLGPRSNTGELFFGEGSRLTVL.

At least ten counts were recorded for this clonotype. The V gene is TRBV29-1, the J gene TRBJ2-5; D perhaps matches TRBD1 (6 bases). V dropped 5 bases and J dropped 2 bases, with 9 bases sitting between them. The CDR3 length is 12 residues. Germline assignment: CDR1 SQVTM and CDR2 ANQGSEA. The CDR3 sequence: CSVLDRQETQYF. The CDR3, as DNA: TGCAGCGTTCTAGACAGGCAAGAGACCCAGTACTTC.

This clonotype appeared many times. The junction departs from germline at one end; a sequencing error may be responsible. This chain links TRBV6-5 with TRBJ2-3; 7 bases map to TRBD2. CDR1 and CDR2 (germline): MNHEY, SVGAGI. The CDR3 spans 14 residues. CDR3 amino acids: CVSGVKGTWDTQYF. DNA for the CDR3: TGTGTCAGCGGGGTTAAGGGAACGTGGGATACGCAGTATTTT.

This clonotype has only a few counts. The chain joins TRBV5-5 to TRBJ2-7; D possibly corresponds to TRBD2 (5 bases). The CDR3 loop spans 15 amino acids. Germline V gene lookup returns CDR1 SGHKS and CDR2 YYEKEE (reference sequence). The V gene lost 2 bases and the J gene lost 0 bases, with 12 bases spanning the gap. This CDR3 reads CASSLSVGSSYEQYF. For the CDR3, the DNA is TGTGCCAGCAGCTTAAGTGTTGGGAGCTCCTACGAGCAGTACTTC.

The chain joins TRBV30 to TRBJ1-1, with D unresolved. V lost 4 bases and J lost 5, with 8 bases in between. Germline-derived CDR1 and CDR2 are GTSNPN and SVGIG (reference sequence). The CDR3 runs to 11 residues. DNA of the CDR3: TGTGCCTGGAACGAGCGTACTGAAGCTTTCTTT. Translation: CAWNERTEAFF.

The V gene is TRBV7-9, the J gene TRBJ1-5; D remains ambiguous. V was cut by 7 bases and J by 1 base, with 14 bases left in between. Germline V gives CDR1 SEHNR, CDR2 FQNEAQ (reference sequence). The CDR3 has 15 residues. CDR3 coding DNA: TGTGCCAGCACCTCTTTAGGAGGCAGCAATCAGCCCCAGCATTTT. Translation gives CASTSLGGSNQPQHF.

The chain has TRBV2 and TRBJ2-1, with D perhaps being TRBD1 or TRBD2 (5 bases each). Germline lookup yields CDR1 SNHLY and CDR2 FYNNEI. Trimming removed 5 bases at V and 5 bases at J, with 19 bases between. The CDR3 runs 16 residues. CDR3: CASSKTCGGDDNEQFF. The CDR3 region has the DNA TGTGCCAGCAGTAAGACGTGTGGGGGAGATGACAATGAGCAGTTCTTC.

This clonotype has more than one count but fewer than ten. This chain links TRBV5-1 with TRBJ2-1, with unresolved D. CDR1 is SGHRS, CDR2 YFSETQ, per germline. The CDR3 runs to 15 residues. V shed 4 bases and J shed 1 base, with 12 bases lying between them. CDR3 coding DNA: TGCGCCAGCAGCCCGCAATTCACTTCCTACAATGAGCAGTTCTTC. Translated: CASSPQFTSYNEQFF.

V and J are TRBV28 and TRBJ1-2, with D perhaps matching TRBD1 (6 bases). CDR3 length equals 13 residues. Trimming stripped 2 bases from V and 8 bases from J, with 12 bases between. Germline loops: CDR1 MDHEN, CDR2 SYDVKM. CDR3 nucleotide sequence: TGTGCCAGCAGTTTAATGGGGGGCCGGGGCTACACCTTC. This gives the protein CASSLMGGRGYTF.

Many counts were recorded for this clonotype. CDR3 nucleotide sequence: TGTGCCAGCAGCTCCGGACAGATCACCGGGGAGCTGTTTTTT. It codes for CASSSGQITGELFF. The rearrangement joins TRBV6-5 to TRBJ2-2; maybe TRBD1 (6 bases). This CDR3 has 14 residues. V was clipped by 6 bases and J by 4 bases, with 12 bases between them. Germline-derived CDR1 and CDR2 are MNHEY and SVGAGI.